The next 13 T cell receptor beta chains were all read from a single sample in a study of cytomegalovirus exposure and HLA in healthy donors (dated by TCRdb to about 2017). Library preparation used the immunoSEQ multiplex PCR assay. A mixture of 60 forward primers for TCR Vbeta segments and 13 reverse primers for TCR Jbeta segments was used in the multiplex PCR. TCRdb mirrors the immuneACCESS table, restricted to in-frame sequences. Some clones are absent from its copies; in checked studies, under half trace to an unresolved V gene, and the reason for the others is unknown. This sample holds about 120,000 clones; around 81% were observed only once. More than 1% of the sample is held by the ten biggest clonotypes. The sample taken for sequencing was PBMCs. The receptors originated from a female donor in good health and CMV-seronegative.

This chain joins TRBV5-5 and TRBJ2-3, with 14 bases identical to TRBD2. Germline V CDR1 and CDR2: SGHKS, YYEKEE (reference sequence). This CDR3 comprises 18 residues. With V trimmed by 5 bases and J by 7 bases, 15 bases remained unmatched. CDR3 nucleotide sequence: TGTGCCAGCAGTTGGACAGCCCCGGGACTAGCGGGGGAATATACGCAGTATTTT. Residues: CASSWTAPGLAGEYTQYF.

The V gene is TRBV5-4, the J gene TRBJ2-3; 8 bases are shared with TRBD2. The germline V gene encodes CDR1 SGHNT and CDR2 YYREEE (reference sequence). Losses at the gene ends were 6 bases for V and 0 bases for J; bases not matched to a gene: 6. This CDR3 has 15 amino acids. The CDR3 nucleotides are TGTGCCAGCACCCGGGGGGGGGTTAGCACAGATACGCAGTATTTT. Translated, it gives CASTRGGVSTDTQYF.

V gene TRBV7-9 combines with J gene TRBJ1-1, with D unresolved. CDR1 SEHNR and CDR2 FQNEAQ come from the germline V gene (reference sequence). V was cut by 4 bases and J by 8 bases, with 8 bases left in between. CDR3 length equals 11 residues. The CDR3: CASSSPREAFF. The DNA of the CDR3 is TGTGCCAGCAGCTCCCCTAGGGAAGCTTTCTTT.

The chain is built from TRBV29-1 and TRBJ2-5; 9 bases map to TRBD1. The J segment lost 0 bases and the V segment lost 6 bases, leaving 8 bases of the junction unmatched. Germline V lookup: CDR1 SQVTM, CDR2 ANQGSEA. The CDR3 loop spans 15 amino acids. CDR3 sequence (DNA): TGCAGCGTGATCGGGACAGGGACGTACCAAGAGACCCAGTACTTC. Its translation: CSVIGTGTYQETQYF.

The genes are TRBV2 and TRBJ2-6; D might be TRBD2 (5 bases). Germline V gene sequence: CDR1 SNHLY, CDR2 FYNNEI. Trimming pared 2 bases from V and 4 bases from J, leaving 12 bases between. The CDR3 extends over 16 amino acids. As DNA, the CDR3 is TGTGCCAGCAGTGAATTACGGGGATCCGGGGCCAACGTCCTGACTTTC. The encoded protein is CASSELRGSGANVLTF.

The rearrangement links TRBV30 to TRBJ2-5; D call uncertain. The germline V gene has CDR1 GTSNPN and CDR2 SVGIG (reference sequence). V was shortened by 2 bases and J by 5 bases, with 12 bases between the two germline ends. This CDR3 has 13 amino acids. CDR3 in amino acids: CAWSLFNLETQYF. The CDR3 DNA reads as TGTGCCTGGAGTCTTTTTAACTTGGAGACCCAGTACTTC. Together with reference TRBV30 and TRBJ2-5, the CDR3 gives the full variable domain: SQTIHQWPATLVQPVGSPLSLECTVEGTSNPNLYWYRQAAGRGLQLLFYSVGIGQISSEVPQNLSASRPQDRQFILSSKKLLLSDSGFYLCAWSLFNLETQYFGPGTRLLVL.

This clone occurred a few times. V gene TRBV5-6 combines with J gene TRBJ2-7, with TRBD1 matching over 7 bases. With 1 base clipped from V and 4 bases from J, the junction kept 5 bases outside the gene matches. Germline-derived CDR1 and CDR2 are SGHDT and YYEEEE. CDR3 length: 14 amino acids. CDR3 in DNA: TGTGCCAGCAGCTTGTCACGCAGGGGGTACGAGCAGTACTTC. The encoded protein is CASSLSRRGYEQYF.

The chain recombines TRBV6-5 with TRBJ2-5; D possibly corresponds to TRBD2 (5 bases). Trimming removed 0 bases at V and 2 bases at J, with 13 bases between. The CDR3 has 16 residues. Germline V gene data show CDR1 as MNHEY and CDR2 as SVGAGI. The CDR3 DNA is TGTGCCAGCAGTTACTCTACATGGACTGCTCAAGAGACCCAGTACTTC. Translation gives CASSYSTWTAQETQYF.

The genes are TRBV21-1 and TRBJ2-6; the listed D gene, TRBD1, was not tested against the DNA. TRBV21-1 is flagged as a pseudogene. CDR3 length equals 14 residues. This chain's CDR3 is CASSKGVEGQGEVF. The CDR3 coding sequence is TGTGCCAGCAGCAAAGGTGTTGAAGGGCAGGGGGAGGTTTTC.

The gene calls are TRBV2 and TRBJ1-6; 9 bases fit TRBD1. Germline CDR1 is SNHLY and CDR2 is FYNNEI. This CDR3 is 14 amino acids long. Germline trimming cut 4 bases from V and 10 bases from J; bases unmatched to any gene: 5. CDR3 protein: CASSVMDRGSPLHF. The CDR3 region has the DNA TGTGCCAGCAGTGTTATGGACAGGGGCTCACCCCTCCACTTT.

This sequence joins TRBV2 and TRBJ2-7; D is unresolved. V was clipped by 6 bases and J by 6 bases, with 18 bases between them. Germline V lookup: CDR1 SNHLY, CDR2 FYNNEI. This CDR3 spans 14 amino acids. CDR3 DNA sequence: TGTGCCAGCAGCAACGTCCCGACTGTCCTCGAGCAGTACTTC. Translating gives CASSNVPTVLEQYF.

The chain uses TRBV5-6 and TRBJ2-7; 8 nucleotides agree with TRBD1. The V and J ends lost 4 bases and 2 bases, in that order; junction bases with no gene match: 11. The CDR3 loop spans 16 amino acids. The germline V gene encodes CDR1 SGHDT and CDR2 YYEEEE. CDR3 loop: CASSPTRGPPPYEQYF. The CDR3 nucleotides are TGTGCCAGCAGCCCTACCAGGGGGCCCCCTCCCTACGAGCAGTACTTC.

As regards this clone: At the DNA level, this CDR3 is encoded by other sequences in the same sample as well. The chain is built from TRBV11-2 and TRBJ1-6; D may be TRBD1 (5 bases). CDR3 size: 14 residues. Germline CDR1 SGHAT, CDR2 FQNNGV. V was trimmed by 5 bases and J by 3 bases, leaving 8 bases between them. CDR3: CASSQQGYNSPLHF. The CDR3, as DNA: TGTGCCAGCAGCCAGCAGGGCTATAATTCACCCCTCCACTTT.